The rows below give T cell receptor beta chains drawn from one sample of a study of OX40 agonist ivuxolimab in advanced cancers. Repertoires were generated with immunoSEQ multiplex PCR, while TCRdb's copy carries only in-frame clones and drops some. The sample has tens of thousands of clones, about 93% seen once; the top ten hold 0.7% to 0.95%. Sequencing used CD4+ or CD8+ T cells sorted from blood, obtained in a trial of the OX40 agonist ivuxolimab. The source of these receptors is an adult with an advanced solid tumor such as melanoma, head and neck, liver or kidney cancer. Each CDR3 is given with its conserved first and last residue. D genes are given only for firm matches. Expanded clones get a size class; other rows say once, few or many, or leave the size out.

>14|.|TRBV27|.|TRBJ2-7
CASSLLSGSYEQYF
TGTGCCAGCAGTTTGTTGAGCGGATCCTACGAGCAGTACTTC
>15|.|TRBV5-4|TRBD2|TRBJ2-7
CASRDGLGETYEQYF
TGTGCCAGCAGGGACGGACTAGGCGAGACCTACGAGCAGTACTTC
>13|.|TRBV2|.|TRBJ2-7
CASSFRQNYEQYF
TGTGCCAGCAGCTTTAGACAGAACTACGAGCAGTACTTC
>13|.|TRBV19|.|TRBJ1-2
CASSNGGNYGYTF
TGTGCCAGTAGCAACGGGGGGAACTATGGCTACACCTTC
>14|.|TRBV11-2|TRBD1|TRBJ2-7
CASSFDRGIDEQYF
TGTGCCAGCAGCTTCGACAGGGGAATCGACGAGCAGTACTTC
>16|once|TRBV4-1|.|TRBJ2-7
CASSQESRGRHYEQYF
TGCGCCAGCAGCCAAGAGAGCCGCGGGCGCCACTACGAGCAGTACTTC
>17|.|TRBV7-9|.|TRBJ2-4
CASSARGGRSAKNIQYF
TGTGCCAGCAGCGCCCGTGGAGGCCGTTCGGCCAAAAACATTCAGTACTTC
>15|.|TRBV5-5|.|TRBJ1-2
CASSRAQGRGYGYTF
TGTGCCAGCAGCCGCGCCCAGGGAAGGGGCTATGGCTACACCTTC
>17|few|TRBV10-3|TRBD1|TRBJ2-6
CAISERTGSSGANVLTF
TGTGCCATCAGTGAGAGGACAGGGTCTTCTGGGGCCAACGTCCTGACTTTC
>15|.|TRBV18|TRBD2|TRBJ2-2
CASSPLAANTGELFF
TGTGCCAGCTCACCCCTAGCGGCGAACACCGGGGAGCTGTTTTTT
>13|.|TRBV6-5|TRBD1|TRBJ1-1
CASTRDRGSEAFF
TGTGCCAGCACCCGGGACAGGGGTTCTGAAGCTTTCTTT
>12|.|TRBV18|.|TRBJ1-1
CASSKGSTEAFF
TGTGCCAGCTCAAAGGGCAGCACTGAAGCTTTCTTT
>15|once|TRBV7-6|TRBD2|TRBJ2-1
CASSSLGGNYNEQFF
TGTGCCAGCAGCTCTCTGGGGGGGAATTACAATGAGCAGTTCTTC
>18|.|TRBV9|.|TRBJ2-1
CASSADPGRPPSYNEQFF
TGTGCCAGCAGCGCCGACCCTGGGCGGCCCCCCTCCTACAATGAGCAGTTCTTC
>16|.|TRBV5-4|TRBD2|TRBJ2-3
CASSSLGTSGTDTQYF
TGTGCCAGCAGCTCGCTGGGGACTAGCGGCACAGATACGCAGTATTTT
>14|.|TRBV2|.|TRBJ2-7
CASSVDPSFYEQYF
TGTGCCAGCAGTGTCGATCCTAGCTTCTACGAGCAGTACTTC
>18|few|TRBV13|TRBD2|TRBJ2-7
CASSPRSGRLAGSYEQYF
TGTGCCAGCAGCCCCCGATCCGGGCGCCTAGCGGGATCCTACGAGCAGTACTTC
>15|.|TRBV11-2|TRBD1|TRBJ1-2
CASSHNRGPDYGYTF
TGTGCCAGCAGCCACAACAGGGGACCGGACTATGGCTACACCTTC
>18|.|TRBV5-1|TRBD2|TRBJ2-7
CASSLAISSSGGPHEQYF
TGCGCCAGCAGCTTGGCCATATCCTCTAGCGGAGGCCCCCACGAGCAGTACTTC
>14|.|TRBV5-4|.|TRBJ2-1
CASSQRNRDNEQFF
TGTGCCAGCAGTCAGAGGAATAGGGATAATGAGCAGTTCTTC
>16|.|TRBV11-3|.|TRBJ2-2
CASRTPSYGSTGELFF
TGTGCCAGCAGGACACCCTCTTACGGGAGCACCGGGGAGCTGTTTTTT
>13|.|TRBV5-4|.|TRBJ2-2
CASSLGGRGELFF
TGTGCCAGCAGCTTGGGTGGGAGAGGGGAGCTGTTTTTT
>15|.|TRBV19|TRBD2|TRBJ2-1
CASSRSGSSYNEQFF
TGTGCCAGTAGTCGTAGCGGGAGCTCCTACAATGAGCAGTTCTTC
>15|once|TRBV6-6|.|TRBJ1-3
CASSLGVAAGNTIYF
TGTGCCAGCAGCCTAGGGGTTGCGGCTGGAAACACCATATATTTT
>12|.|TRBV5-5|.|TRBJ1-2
CASSGSNYGYTF
TGTGCCAGCAGCGGCAGTAACTATGGCTACACCTTC
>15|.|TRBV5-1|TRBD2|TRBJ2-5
CASSLSGSLVETQYF
TGCGCCAGCAGCTTGAGCGGGAGTCTGGTAGAGACCCAGTACTTC
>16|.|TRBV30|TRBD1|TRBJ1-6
CAWSQDRSYYNSPLHF
TGTGCCTGGAGTCAGGACAGGTCTTACTATAATTCACCCCTCCACTTT
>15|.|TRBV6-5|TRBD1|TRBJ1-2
CASSRGQGAGYGYTF
TGTGCCAGCAGCCGCGGACAGGGGGCCGGGTATGGCTACACCTTC
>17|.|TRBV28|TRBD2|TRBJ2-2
CASSFARTSGNTGELFF
TGTGCCAGCAGTTTCGCCAGGACTAGCGGGAACACCGGGGAGCTGTTTTTT
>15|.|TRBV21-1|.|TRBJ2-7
CASSKVGRGLNEQYF
TGTGCCAGCAGCAAAGTCGGCAGGGGTTTGAACGAGCAGTACTTC
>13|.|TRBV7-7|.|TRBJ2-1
CASSPDRYNEQFF
TGTGCTAGCAGCCCCGACCGCTACAATGAGCAGTTCTTC
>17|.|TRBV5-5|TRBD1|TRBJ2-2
CASSFSLTTGGAGELFF
TGTGCCAGCAGCTTCTCCCTCACGACAGGGGGTGCCGGGGAGCTGTTTTTT
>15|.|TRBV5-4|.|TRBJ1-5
CASSSDGSGNQPQHF
TGTGCCAGCAGCTCAGACGGATCAGGCAATCAGCCCCAGCATTTT
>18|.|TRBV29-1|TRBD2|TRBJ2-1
CSVGGPVFSGSSYNEQFF
TGCAGCGTTGGGGGACCGGTATTTAGCGGGAGTTCCTACAATGAGCAGTTCTTC
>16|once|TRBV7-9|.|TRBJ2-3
CASSSNPGYGTDTQYF
TGTGCCAGCAGCTCCAACCCGGGGTATGGCACAGATACGCAGTATTTT
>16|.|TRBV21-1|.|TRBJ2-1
CASSTSGADGYNEQFF
TGTGCCAGCAGCACGTCCGGAGCGGACGGCTACAATGAGCAGTTCTTC
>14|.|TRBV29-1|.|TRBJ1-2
CSSISGQPYYGYTF
TGCAGTTCGATCTCAGGGCAGCCTTACTATGGCTACACCTTC
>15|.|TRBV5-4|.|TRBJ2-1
CASSHRRDTEDEQFF
TGTGCCAGCAGCCACCGTAGGGACACGGAAGATGAGCAGTTCTTC
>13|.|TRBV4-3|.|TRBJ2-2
CASSQARTGELFF
TGCGCCAGCAGCCAAGCCCGAACCGGGGAGCTGTTTTTT
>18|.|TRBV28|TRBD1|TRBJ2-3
CASSYVPQGAPSTDTQYF
TGTGCCAGCAGCTATGTCCCCCAGGGGGCTCCCAGCACAGATACGCAGTATTTT